This T cell receptor beta chain derives from a study of cytomegalovirus exposure and HLA in healthy donors. Study-level findings and limits: A list of around 150 TCR beta chains associated with cytomegalovirus was given.

The germline gives CDR1 MNHNS, CDR2 SASEGT. V lost 3 bases and J lost 9, with 6 bases in between. The length of the CDR3 is 12 residues. Healthy donors of bone marrow made up the group. Concerning this clone itself: The antigen is unknown.

A multiplex PCR was run with 60 Vbeta primers and 13 Jbeta primers. Only in-frame clones appear in the TCRdb table, and some are missing; sequencing was by immunoSEQ multiplex PCR. Its table lists 65,000 to 80,000 clones. The TCR sequence derives from a man aged 30 to 39 in good health and CMV-seronegative. Material for sequencing was PBMCs. This chain links TRBV6-1 with TRBJ1-6, with D uncertain. The CDR3 loop is CASSDPVSPLHF. For the CDR3, the DNA is TGTGCCAGCAGTGACCCCGTTTCACCCCTCCACTTT.